Listed below are T cell receptor beta chains from one sample, sequenced in a study of CD4 T cells in relation to SARS-CoV-2 and coronaviruses. Profiling relied on immunoSEQ multiplex PCR, and the TCRdb table lists in-frame clones only, not all of them. The data show 20,000 to 30,000 clones, 76% seen once. What these receptors recognize is not known. Sequencing was performed on CD4+ T cells from PBMCs, cultured in vitro. The source of these receptors is a human donor in good health. Each CDR3 is given with its conserved first and last residue.

CDR3,V,J,length
CASSLNRYGYTF,TRBV12-3/TRBV12-4,TRBJ1-2,12
CASSQDRPAGYTF,TRBV3-1/TRBV3-2,TRBJ1-2,13
CASSLDTRVFRTDTQYF,TRBV11-2,TRBJ2-3,17
CASSVGDRSGANVLTF,TRBV2,TRBJ2-6,16
CASSTNKWLVADTQYF,TRBV28,TRBJ2-3,16
CASSGGQGLLWYPSFYGYTF,TRBV10-1,TRBJ1-2,20
CASSPGTGYYNEQFF,TRBV7-2,TRBJ2-1,15
CASSPNRGLSGNTIYF,TRBV5-1,TRBJ1-3,16
CASSLGLATQYF,TRBV5-4,TRBJ2-3,12
CASKSDGDSGPRDQPQHF,TRBV5-1,TRBJ1-5,18
CASSPESSGNTIYF,TRBV18,TRBJ1-3,14
CASSLYQGNSYEQYF,TRBV5-1,TRBJ2-7,15
CAISESGVTDTQYF,TRBV10-3,TRBJ2-3,14
CSASSAGRGETQYF,TRBV20-1,TRBJ2-5,14
CASSVLAGSQETQYF,TRBV9,TRBJ2-5,15
CASSAGLATEAFF,TRBV7-2,TRBJ1-1,13